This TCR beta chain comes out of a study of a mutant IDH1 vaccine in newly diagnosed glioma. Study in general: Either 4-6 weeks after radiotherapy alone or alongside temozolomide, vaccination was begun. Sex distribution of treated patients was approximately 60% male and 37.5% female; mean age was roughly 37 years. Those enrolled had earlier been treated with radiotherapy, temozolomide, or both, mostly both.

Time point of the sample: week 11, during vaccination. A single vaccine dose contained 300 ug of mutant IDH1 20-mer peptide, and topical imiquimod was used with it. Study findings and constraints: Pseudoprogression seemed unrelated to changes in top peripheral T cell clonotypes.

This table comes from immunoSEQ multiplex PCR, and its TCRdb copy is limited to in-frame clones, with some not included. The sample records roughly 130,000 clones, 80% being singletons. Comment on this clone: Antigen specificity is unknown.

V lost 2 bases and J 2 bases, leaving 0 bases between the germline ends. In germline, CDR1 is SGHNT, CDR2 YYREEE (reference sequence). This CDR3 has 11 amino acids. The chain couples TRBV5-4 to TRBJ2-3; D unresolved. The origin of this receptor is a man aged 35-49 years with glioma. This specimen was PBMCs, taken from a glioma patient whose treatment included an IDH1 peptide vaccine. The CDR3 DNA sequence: TGTGCCAGCAGCTTCACAGATACGCAGTATTTT. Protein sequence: CASSFTDTQYF. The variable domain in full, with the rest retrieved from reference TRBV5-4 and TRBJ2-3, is ETGVTQSPTHLIKTRGQQVTLRCSSQSGHNTVSWYQQALGQGPQFIFQYYREEENGRGNFPPRFSGLQFPNYSSELNVNALELDDSALYLCASSFTDTQYFGPGTRLTVL.